These 19 T cell receptor beta chains were all obtained from the same sample, sequenced in a study of shared clonotypes between healthy human individuals. Libraries were prepared by immunoSEQ multiplex PCR; TCRdb keeps only in-frame clonotypes and omits some of them. The data contain millions of clones, roughly 92% of them singletons. Sequenced input: naive CD4+ T cells sorted from blood. Subset: CD45RA+ positively selected. These receptors were collected from a man between 18 and 29 years old in good health.

The chain recombines TRBV7-3 with TRBJ1-6; 8 bases align to TRBD1. CDR1 SGHTA and CDR2 FQGTGA come from the germline V gene. The CDR3 length is 14 residues. Trimming cost V 5 bases and J 10 bases; bases outside gene matches: 7. The CDR3 is CASSLQGEGSPLHF. CDR3 coding DNA: TGTGCCAGCAGCCTACAGGGGGAAGGATCACCCCTCCACTTT. Based on the CDR3 plus reference TRBV7-3 and TRBJ1-6, the full variable domain is GAGVSQTPSNKVTEKGKYVELRCDPISGHTALYWYRQSLGQGPEFLIYFQGTGAADDSGLPNDRFFAVRPEGSVSTLKIQRTERGDSAVYLCASSLQGEGSPLHFGNGTRLTVT.

This chain uses TRBV5-1 with TRBJ2-7, with 10 bases aligning to TRBD2. The CDR3 has 16 amino acids. J lost 5 bases, V lost 6 bases, and 14 bases had no gene match. The germline gives CDR1 SGHRS, CDR2 YFSETQ. CDR3 coding DNA: TGCGCCAGCACCCGGAGGGCTAGCGGGAGTATTGACGAGCAGTACTTC. This codes for CASTRRASGSIDEQYF.

V usage is TRBV6-5 and J usage is TRBJ2-7, with D possibly matching TRBD2 (5 bases). The CDR3 has 12 residues. V lost 6 bases to trimming and J lost 4 bases, with 10 bases between them. Germline V gene sequence: CDR1 MNHEY, CDR2 SVGAGI. This chain's CDR3 is CASSLDFYEQYF. For the CDR3, the DNA is TGTGCCAGCAGCCTGGACTTTTACGAGCAGTACTTC.

This clone has only one observation. This sample also contains other DNA sequences that code for the same CDR3. This chain links TRBV7-9 with TRBJ2-3; 10 bases map to TRBD2. Per germline, CDR1 SEHNR and CDR2 FQNEAQ (reference sequence). The V gene end was trimmed by 3 bases and the J gene end by 3 bases; junction bases not matched to a gene: 3. The CDR3 length is 15 residues. CDR3 in DNA: TGTGCCAGCAGCTTCTTAGCGGGAGGAACAGATACGCAGTATTTT. Protein: CASSFLAGGTDTQYF.

The CDR3 protein is CASSRGTDQETQYF. CDR3 bases: TGTGCCAGCAGCCGGGGGACAGACCAAGAGACCCAGTACTTC. This rearrangement joins TRBV7-9 to TRBJ2-5; perhaps TRBD1 as D (7 bases). CDR3 length: 14 amino acids. V dropped 5 bases and J dropped 0 bases, with 10 bases sitting between them. In germline, CDR1 is SEHNR, CDR2 FQNEAQ (reference sequence).

With regard to this clone: Different DNA sequences within this sample yield the same CDR3. The chain combines TRBV11-2 with TRBJ2-7; 9 bases are a match to TRBD1. Per germline, CDR1 SGHAT and CDR2 FQNNGV. J was trimmed by 2 bases and V by 5 bases; bases with no gene match: 4. This CDR3 comprises 14 residues. CDR3 bases: TGTGCCAGCAGCCCCGGGACAGGGCCCTACGAGCAGTACTTC. It yields the protein CASSPGTGPYEQYF.

V usage is TRBV21-1 and J usage is TRBJ2-3; the D call TRBD1 from the table was never checked on the DNA. TRBV21-1 is listed as a pseudogene. CDR3 length: 17 amino acids. CDR3 loop: CASSKRAGGGGTDTQYF. The CDR3 DNA sequence: TGTGCCAGCAGCAAACGAGCAGGGGGCGGTGGGACAGATACGCAGTATTTT.

The V call is TRBV5-1, the J call TRBJ1-4, with D perhaps TRBD1 (6 bases). The CDR3 covers 15 residues. Between the trimmed V and J ends, which lost 1 base and 7 bases, there was a span of 14 bases. Per germline, CDR1 SGHRS and CDR2 YFSETQ. DNA of the CDR3: TGCGCCAGCAGCTTGCGGGAAGGGGGACGTGAAAAACTGTTTTTT. Protein: CASSLREGGREKLFF.

This clone came up once. V and J are TRBV18 and TRBJ1-2; D is possibly TRBD1 (5 bases). Germline V CDR1 and CDR2: KGHSH, LQKENI. Trimming took off 2 bases at V and 8 bases at J, with 12 bases between the two ends. The CDR3 runs 13 residues. CDR3 sequence: CASSPAGLNGYTF. CDR3 DNA: TGTGCCAGCTCACCAGCAGGGTTGAACGGCTACACCTTC.

V is TRBV7-9 and J is TRBJ2-2; no clear D gene. The germline V gene has CDR1 SEHNR and CDR2 FQNEAQ (reference sequence). Trimming stripped 1 base from V and 4 bases from J, with 13 bases between. This CDR3 is 16 amino acids long. DNA of the CDR3: TGTGCCAGCAGCTTAGTTGTGGGCACGGGCACCGGGGAGCTGTTTTTT. It codes for CASSLVVGTGTGELFF.

The CDR3 nucleotides are TGTGCCAGCAGTTTATCGCGGAGCTACGAGCAGTACTTC. It specifies CASSLSRSYEQYF. This chain uses TRBV28 with TRBJ2-7, with no clear D. V was pared by 1 base and J by 3 bases, with 7 bases between. The germline V gene encodes CDR1 MDHEN and CDR2 SYDVKM. The CDR3 has 13 amino acids. The complete variable domain, with remaining parts taken from reference TRBV28 and TRBJ2-7, reads DVKVTQSSRYLVKRTGEKVFLECVQDMDHENMFWYRQDPGLGLRLIYFSYDVKMKEKGDIPEGYSVSREKKERFSLILESASTNQTSMYLCASSLSRSYEQYFGPGTRLTVT.

V gene TRBV25-1 combines with J gene TRBJ2-2; 9 nucleotides align to TRBD2. The V gene's germline CDR1 is MGHDK and CDR2 SYGVNS. The CDR3 is 16 amino acids. V was pared by 8 bases and J by 3 bases, with 10 bases of the junction left unmatched. Written as DNA, the CDR3 is TGTGCCAGCCGGTTTGCGGGGGGGATGGACACCGGGGAGCTGTTTTTT. As protein: CASRFAGGMDTGELFF.

This chain links TRBV6-6 with TRBJ1-6; perhaps TRBD1 as D (6 bases). This CDR3 region has 16 residues. Germline assignment: CDR1 MNHNY and CDR2 SVGAGI (reference sequence). Trimming pared 6 bases from V and 6 bases from J, leaving 18 bases between. CDR3 loop: CASSPRDTTFNSPLHF. The DNA for the CDR3 is TGTGCCAGCAGCCCGCGGGACACAACTTTTAATTCACCCCTCCACTTT.

Comments on this clone: Additional DNA sequences in this sample encode the identical CDR3. DNA of the CDR3: TGTGCCAGCAGTGAAGTGAGGGGGGGCACTGAAGCTTTCTTT. It specifies CASSEVRGGTEAFF. This rearrangement joins TRBV6-1 to TRBJ1-1; a weak D match, TRBD1 (6 bases). The V end lost 1 base, the J end lost 4 bases, and 10 bases lay between the germline ends. CDR3 length equals 14 residues. CDR1 is MNHNS, CDR2 SASEGT, per germline.

The chain couples TRBV6-5 to TRBJ2-7; tentatively, D is TRBD2 (6 bases). Germline CDR1 and CDR2: MNHEY and SVGAGI. The CDR3 is 13 amino acids. V lost 5 bases to trimming and J lost 3 bases, with 11 bases between them. CDR3 region: CASSRGSYYEQYF. For the CDR3, the DNA is TGTGCCAGCAGTCGGGGGTCCTACTACGAGCAGTACTTC.

This rearrangement joins TRBV6-5 to TRBJ1-2, with D tentatively TRBD1 (6 bases). V lost 5 bases and J 0 bases, leaving 13 bases between the germline ends. Germline V CDR1 and CDR2: MNHEY, SVGAGI. The CDR3 spans 15 residues. CDR3 in amino acids: CASSRPGQANYGYTF. CDR3 sequence (DNA): TGTGCCAGCAGTCGACCGGGACAAGCTAACTATGGCTACACCTTC.

This clone was observed a few times. One end of the junction does not line up with germline, which may come from a read error. The gene calls are TRBV28 and TRBJ1-1; D is possibly TRBD1 (6 bases). Germline-derived CDR1 and CDR2 are MDHEN and SYDVKM. CDR3 length: 15 residues. The chain's CDR3 is CASRLDSTLNAEAFF. Written as DNA, the CDR3 is TGTGCCAGCAGACTGGACAGCACTTTGAACGCTGAAGCTTTCTTT.

This clone was recorded only once. Written as DNA, the CDR3 is TGTGCCAGCAGTGTTGATAGCGGGGACTACAATGAGCAGTTCTTC. Translated, it gives CASSVDSGDYNEQFF. The V gene is TRBV2, the J gene TRBJ2-1; 8 bases fit TRBD2. Germline V gene sequence: CDR1 SNHLY, CDR2 FYNNEI. V dropped 4 bases and J dropped 3; count of bases not matched to a gene: 5. The CDR3 is 15 residues long.

This clone was recorded only once. The chain carries TRBV19 and TRBJ2-3; possibly TRBD2 for D (6 bases). Germline loops: CDR1 LNHDA, CDR2 SQIVND (reference sequence). The CDR3 totals 13 residues. V was cut by 1 base and J by 7 bases, with 9 bases left in between. As DNA, the CDR3 is TGTGCCAGTAGTATAGTCGGGGGTAATACGCAGTATTTT. Its protein is CASSIVGGNTQYF.